The 17 T cell receptor beta chains reported below all come from one sample, sequenced in a study of control samples from healthy donors and cancer patients. Generated by immunoSEQ multiplex PCR, the TCRdb table keeps only in-frame clones and is missing some. The data contain roughly 51,000 clones, around 90% of them seen just once; the ten biggest clones take up roughly 1.4%. Sample: PBMCs. The receptor set was obtained from a middle-aged man with colorectal cancer.

The chain links TRBV10-2 to TRBJ2-7; D is unclear. V lost 4 bases and J 1 base, leaving 8 bases between the germline ends. The CDR3 is 13 residues long. Germline CDR1 is WSHSY and CDR2 is SAAADI. The CDR3 DNA sequence: TGCGCCAGCAGTGTGTTTGGTTCCTACGAGCAGTACTTC. Amino acids: CASSVFGSYEQYF.

The chain joins TRBV9 to TRBJ2-1; unclear D gene. Trimming shortened V by 1 base and J by 5 bases, and 10 bases separated the two germline ends. The germline V gene encodes CDR1 SGDLS and CDR2 YYNGEE. The CDR3 covers 14 residues. CDR3 sequence: CASSVSVRHNEQFF. CDR3 nucleotides: TGTGCCAGCAGCGTATCCGTCAGGCACAATGAGCAGTTCTTC.

This chain uses TRBV27 with TRBJ2-2; tentative D call: TRBD1 (5 bases). Germline V CDR1 and CDR2: MNHEY, SMNVEV (reference sequence). This CDR3 region has 14 residues. The V end lost 5 bases, the J end lost 1 base, and 8 bases lay between the germline ends. The CDR3 coding sequence is TGTGCCAGCAGTCCTACAGGGAACACCGGGGAGCTGTTTTTT. Its translation is CASSPTGNTGELFF.

The CDR3 region has the DNA TGCAGCGTTGCCCTCAGGGGTAACTCCTACGAGCAGTACTTC. Encoded protein: CSVALRGNSYEQYF. This chain links TRBV29-1 with TRBJ2-7, with D possibly matching TRBD1 (6 bases). The CDR3 runs 14 residues. CDR1 and CDR2 from the germline V gene are SQVTM and ANQGSEA. The V and J ends lost 4 bases and 0 bases respectively, with 13 bases between them.

The chain is built from TRBV11-3 and TRBJ2-7, with D perhaps given as TRBD1 or TRBD2 (7 bases each). V lost 5 bases and J lost 3, with 26 bases in between. CDR1 is SGHNT and CDR2 is YENEEA in the germline V gene. CDR3 length equals 18 residues. The CDR3 region is CASSKGGWDSGKFYEQYF. CDR3 coding DNA: TGTGCCAGCAGCAAAGGGGGGTGGGACAGCGGGAAGTTCTACGAGCAGTACTTC.

This chain links TRBV10-3 with TRBJ2-1; 9 bases align to TRBD2. With 7 bases clipped from V and 4 bases from J, the junction kept 5 bases outside the gene matches. This CDR3 spans 14 amino acids. Germline CDR1 reads ENHRY; CDR2 reads SYGVKD. Written as DNA, the CDR3 is TGTGCCATCAATTCCGCGGGAGGGTACAATGAGCAGTTCTTC. This translates into CAINSAGGYNEQFF.

The rearrangement uses TRBV27 and TRBJ1-5; D might be TRBD1 (5 bases). Trimming left V 6 bases short and J 0 bases short, with 9 bases between. The germline V gene has CDR1 MNHEY and CDR2 SMNVEV (reference sequence). The CDR3 contains 14 residues. Here the CDR3 DNA reads TGTGCCAGCAGCGACAGATATAGCAATCAGCCCCAGCATTTT. It translates to CASSDRYSNQPQHF.

This clone has only a few counts. This chain uses TRBV3-1 (or the pseudogene TRBV3-2) with TRBJ2-1; D could derive from TRBD1 or TRBD2 (6 bases each). The CDR3 is 18 residues long. The V gene's germline CDR1 is LGHDT and CDR2 YNNKEL (reference sequence). V gave up 0 bases and J gave up 4 bases, with 19 bases separating them. The DNA for the CDR3 is TGTGCCAGCAGCCAAGATCCCGCGGAAGGAGGGGGATACAATGAGCAGTTCTTC. Protein product: CASSQDPAEGGGYNEQFF.

This chain uses TRBV30 with TRBJ1-5; D is perhaps TRBD1 (6 bases). The CDR3 covers 15 residues. Deletions cut 0 bases from V and 5 bases from J, with 14 bases between. Germline V lookup: CDR1 GTSNPN, CDR2 SVGIG (reference sequence). The CDR3 reads CAWSVGQSLYQPQHF. CDR3 sequence (DNA): TGTGCCTGGAGTGTAGGACAGAGCCTCTATCAGCCCCAGCATTTT. Full variable domain (missing parts from reference TRBV30 and TRBJ1-5): SQTIHQWPATLVQPVGSPLSLECTVEGTSNPNLYWYRQAAGRGLQLLFYSVGIGQISSEVPQNLSASRPQDRQFILSSKKLLLSDSGFYLCAWSVGQSLYQPQHFGDGTRLSIL.

The chain links TRBV5-1 to TRBJ2-7; no clear D. Trimming stripped 4 bases from V and 0 bases from J, with 11 bases between. There are 14 residues in the CDR3. Germline CDR1 and CDR2: SGHRS and YFSETQ. The CDR3 region has the DNA TGCGCCAGCAGCCTGGACGCAAGCTCCTACGAGCAGTACTTC. Its translation is CASSLDASSYEQYF.

This clone was picked up one time. The V gene is TRBV9, the J gene TRBJ1-1; 7 bases map to TRBD1. From germline, CDR1 is SGDLS and CDR2 YYNGEE. This CDR3 is built from 14 residues. Losses at the gene ends were 0 bases for V and 7 bases for J; bases not matched to a gene: 6. The CDR3 reads CASSVDPGQLEAFF. As DNA, the CDR3 is TGTGCCAGCAGCGTAGACCCGGGACAGCTTGAAGCTTTCTTT.

This clone appeared once. V is TRBV5-1 and J is TRBJ2-1, with a weak D call TRBD1 (5 bases). Germline-derived CDR1 and CDR2 are SGHRS and YFSETQ. The CDR3 runs to 12 residues. V gave up 1 base and J gave up 10 bases, with 9 bases separating them. The CDR3 loop reads CASSLIQAEQFF. CDR3 in DNA: TGCGCCAGCAGCTTGATACAGGCGGAGCAGTTCTTC.

This clone was seen a single time. The chain recombines TRBV24-1 with TRBJ1-2; D remains ambiguous. In germline, CDR1 is KGHDR, CDR2 SFDVKD. CDR3 length equals 14 residues. V was cut by 3 bases and J by 7 bases, with 14 bases left in between. The CDR3 sequence: CATSDTADTVGYTF. CDR3 in DNA: TGTGCCACCAGTGATACCGCCGACACGGTTGGCTACACCTTC.

The rearrangement joins TRBV19 to TRBJ1-6; D may be TRBD1 (5 bases). CDR3 length: 14 residues. V was trimmed by 3 bases and J by 6 bases, leaving 9 bases between them. The V gene's germline CDR1 is LNHDA and CDR2 SQIVND (reference sequence). The CDR3 sequence is CASSMGGTNSPLHF. In DNA, the CDR3 is TGTGCCAGTAGTATGGGAGGGACTAATTCACCCCTCCACTTT.

This clone was counted only a few times. This chain uses TRBV27 with TRBJ1-1; 7 nucleotides match TRBD1. This CDR3 has 12 residues. CDR1 and CDR2 (germline): MNHEY, SMNVEV (reference sequence). J gave up 8 bases and V 6 bases, and 6 bases lay outside the gene matches. This chain's CDR3 is CASSPRGMEAFF. In DNA, the CDR3 is TGTGCCAGCAGCCCCAGGGGGATGGAAGCTTTCTTT.

The rearrangement joins TRBV11-2 to TRBJ2-7; D tentatively reads TRBD1 or TRBD2 (6 bases each). Germline V gene lookup returns CDR1 SGHAT and CDR2 FQNNGV. With 1 base removed from V and 3 bases from J, the gap between germline ends came to 10 bases. The CDR3 contains 14 residues. CDR3 residues: CASSLAGGGYEQYF. In DNA, the CDR3 is TGTGCCAGCAGCTTAGCCGGGGGCGGCTACGAGCAGTACTTC.

The rearrangement joins TRBV7-3 to TRBJ1-1, with TRBD1 identical over 7 bases. This CDR3 comprises 13 residues. The V gene end was trimmed by 2 bases and the J gene end by 7 bases; junction bases not matched to a gene: 4. In germline, CDR1 is SGHTA, CDR2 FQGTGA. The CDR3 sequence: CASSLDRESEAFF. The CDR3 nucleotides are TGTGCCAGCAGCTTAGACAGGGAGAGTGAAGCTTTCTTT.